This T cell receptor beta chain stems from a study of blood T cell repertoires in COVID-19. Study overall: Nucleic acid was either cDNA or gDNA, and it came from T cells, B-cell-depleted T cells, or PBMCs.

Authors' methods: Nucleated cell number was recorded as an estimate derived from reference gene primer amplification. The assay was immunoSEQ multiplex PCR, and TCRdb's table has in-frame clones only and misses some. V, J and clone size reflect that table, while D and trimming were determined from the DNA. The sample records approximately 290,000 clones, roughly 89% being singletons. Germline V gene sequence: CDR1 KGHSH, CDR2 LQKENI. This CDR3 is built from 15 residues. Trimming took 3 bases from V and 0 from J, leaving 9 bases between them. The V and J genes are TRBV18 and TRBJ2-1; D perhaps matches TRBD1 (6 bases). The material sequenced was peripheral blood. This sequence originates from a man aged 25 to 40 with acute or convalescent COVID-19. Here the CDR3 reads CASSPQGTSYNEQFF. The CDR3 nucleotides read TGTGCCAGCTCACCTCAGGGGACCTCCTACAATGAGCAGTTCTTC.